The clone carrying this T cell receptor (beta chain) was detected many times. The table came from immunoSEQ multiplex PCR; TCRdb's copy has only in-frame clones and leaves some out. The sample consists of 190,000 or so clones, approximately 87% of them appearing once. This sample was taken from a study of blood T cell repertoires in COVID-19. About the study: PBMCs, B-cell-depleted T cells, or T cells provided the cDNA or gDNA that made up the material.

V lost 1 base and J lost 8, with 14 bases in between. Looked up from germline, CDR1 is MNHNS and CDR2 is SASEGT. This CDR3 is 14 amino acids long. This TCR derives from a man aged 60 to 75 who had recovered from COVID-19. The sequenced sample was peripheral blood. This chain uses TRBV6-1 with TRBJ1-1; a possible D gene is TRBD1 (5 bases). The CDR3: CASSEGRDFGEAFF. The CDR3 DNA reads TGTGCCAGCAGTGAAGGGCGGGACTTTGGGGAAGCTTTCTTT.